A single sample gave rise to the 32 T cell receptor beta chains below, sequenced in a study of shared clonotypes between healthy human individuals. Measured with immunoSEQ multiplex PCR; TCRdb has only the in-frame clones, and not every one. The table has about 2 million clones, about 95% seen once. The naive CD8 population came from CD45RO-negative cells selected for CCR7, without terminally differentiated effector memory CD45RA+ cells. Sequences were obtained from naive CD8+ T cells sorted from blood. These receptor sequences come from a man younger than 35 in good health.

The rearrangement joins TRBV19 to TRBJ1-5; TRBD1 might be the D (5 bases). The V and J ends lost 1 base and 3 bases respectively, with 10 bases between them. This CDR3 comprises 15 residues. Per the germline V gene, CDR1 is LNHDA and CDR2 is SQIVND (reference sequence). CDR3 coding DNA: TGTGCCAGTAGTATAGGTCAGGACATCAATCAGCCCCAGCATTTT. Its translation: CASSIGQDINQPQHF.

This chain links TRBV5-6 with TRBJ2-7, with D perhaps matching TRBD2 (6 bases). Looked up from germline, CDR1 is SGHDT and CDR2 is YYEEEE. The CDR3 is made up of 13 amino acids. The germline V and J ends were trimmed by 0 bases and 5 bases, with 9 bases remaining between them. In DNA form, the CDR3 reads TGTGCCAGCAGCTTGGGGCGGGGAAACGAGCAGTACTTC. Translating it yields CASSLGRGNEQYF.

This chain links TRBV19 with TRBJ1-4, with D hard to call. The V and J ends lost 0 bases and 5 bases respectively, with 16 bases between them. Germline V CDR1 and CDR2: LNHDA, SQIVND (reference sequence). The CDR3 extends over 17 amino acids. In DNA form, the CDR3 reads TGTGCCAGTAGTATAGATCTAATAGGGTTAAGGAATGAAAAACTGTTTTTT. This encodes CASSIDLIGLRNEKLFF.

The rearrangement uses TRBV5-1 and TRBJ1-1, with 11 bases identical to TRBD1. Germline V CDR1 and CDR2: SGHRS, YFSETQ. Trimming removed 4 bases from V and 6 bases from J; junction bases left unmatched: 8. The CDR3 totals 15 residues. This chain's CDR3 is CASSRWTGGFSEAFF. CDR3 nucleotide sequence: TGCGCCAGCAGCAGATGGACAGGGGGCTTCTCTGAAGCTTTCTTT.

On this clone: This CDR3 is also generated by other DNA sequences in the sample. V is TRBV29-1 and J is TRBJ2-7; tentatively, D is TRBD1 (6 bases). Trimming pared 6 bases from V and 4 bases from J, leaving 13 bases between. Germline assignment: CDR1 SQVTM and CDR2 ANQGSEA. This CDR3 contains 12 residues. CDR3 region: CSVVTGSYEQYF. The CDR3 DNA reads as TGCAGCGTCGTCACAGGGAGTTACGAGCAGTACTTC.

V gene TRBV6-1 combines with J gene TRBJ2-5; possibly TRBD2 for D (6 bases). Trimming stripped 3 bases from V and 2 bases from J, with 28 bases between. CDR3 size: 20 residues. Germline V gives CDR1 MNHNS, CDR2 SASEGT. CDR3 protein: CASSEVPGRGESPLQETQYF. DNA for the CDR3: TGTGCCAGCAGTGAGGTTCCCGGGCGCGGGGAATCTCCCTTGCAAGAGACCCAGTACTTC.

DNA for the CDR3: TGCGCCAGCAGCCCGAGACTAGCGGGACTAATCGAGCAGTACTTC. Its translation: CASSPRLAGLIEQYF. The chain joins TRBV4-1 to TRBJ2-7; 11 bases align to TRBD2. Trimming removed 4 bases from V and 6 bases from J; junction bases left unmatched: 8. The CDR3 is made up of 15 amino acids. The germline CDR1 and CDR2 sequences are MGHRA and YSYEKL.

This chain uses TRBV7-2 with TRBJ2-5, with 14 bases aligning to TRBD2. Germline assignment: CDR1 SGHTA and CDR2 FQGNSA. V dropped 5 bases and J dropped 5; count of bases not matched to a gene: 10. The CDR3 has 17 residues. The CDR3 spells CASSPGTSGSGGETQYF. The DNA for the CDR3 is TGTGCCAGCAGCCCGGGGACTAGCGGGAGTGGTGGGGAGACCCAGTACTTC.

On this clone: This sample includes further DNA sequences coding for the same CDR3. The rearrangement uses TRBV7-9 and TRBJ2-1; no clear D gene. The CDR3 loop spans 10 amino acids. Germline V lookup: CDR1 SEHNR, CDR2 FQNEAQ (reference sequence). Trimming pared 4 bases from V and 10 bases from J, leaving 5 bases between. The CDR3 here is CASSSVEQFF. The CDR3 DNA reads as TGTGCCAGCAGCTCCGTGGAGCAGTTCTTC.

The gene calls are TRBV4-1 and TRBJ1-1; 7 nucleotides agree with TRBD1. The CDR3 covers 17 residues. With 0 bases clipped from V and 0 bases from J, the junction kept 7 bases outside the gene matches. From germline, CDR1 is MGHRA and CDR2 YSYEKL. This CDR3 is CASSQEWQGVLNTEAFF. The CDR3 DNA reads TGCGCCAGCAGCCAAGAGTGGCAGGGGGTTCTGAACACTGAAGCTTTCTTT.

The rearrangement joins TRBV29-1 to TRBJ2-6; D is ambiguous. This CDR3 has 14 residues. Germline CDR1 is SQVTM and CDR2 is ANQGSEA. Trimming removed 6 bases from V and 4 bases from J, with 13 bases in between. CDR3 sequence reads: CSVVFSSGANVLTF. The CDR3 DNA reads TGCAGCGTCGTTTTTTCCTCGGGGGCCAACGTCCTGACTTTC.

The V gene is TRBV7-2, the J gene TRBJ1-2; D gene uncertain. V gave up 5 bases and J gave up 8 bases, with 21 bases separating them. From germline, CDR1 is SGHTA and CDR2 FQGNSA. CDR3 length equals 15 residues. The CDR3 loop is CASSAIDKGKGGYTF. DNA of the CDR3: TGTGCCAGCAGCGCCATAGACAAGGGAAAAGGAGGCTACACCTTC. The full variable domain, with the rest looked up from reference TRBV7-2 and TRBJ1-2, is GAGVSQSPSNKVTEKGKDVELRCDPISGHTALYWYRQSLGQGLEFLIYFQGNSAPDKSGLPSDRFSAERTGGSVSTLTIQRTQQEDSAVYLCASSAIDKGKGGYTFGSGTRLTVV.

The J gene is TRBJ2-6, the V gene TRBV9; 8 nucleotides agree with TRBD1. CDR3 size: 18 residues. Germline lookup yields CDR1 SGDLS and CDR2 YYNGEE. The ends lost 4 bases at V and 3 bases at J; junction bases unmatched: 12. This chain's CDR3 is CASSPPGQAPGGANVLTF. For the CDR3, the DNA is TGTGCCAGCAGCCCTCCGGGACAGGCCCCAGGTGGGGCCAACGTCCTGACTTTC.

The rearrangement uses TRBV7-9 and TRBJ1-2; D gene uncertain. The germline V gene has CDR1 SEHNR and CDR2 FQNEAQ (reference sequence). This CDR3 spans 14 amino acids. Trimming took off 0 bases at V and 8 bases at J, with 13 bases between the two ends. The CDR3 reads CASSLAQTDWGYTF. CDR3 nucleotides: TGTGCCAGCAGCTTAGCGCAAACAGACTGGGGCTACACCTTC. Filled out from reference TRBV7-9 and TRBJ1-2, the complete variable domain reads DTGVSQNPRHKITKRGQNVTFRCDPISEHNRLYWYRQTLGQGPEFLTYFQNEAQLEKSRLLSDRFSAERPKGSFSTLEIQRTEQGDSAMYLCASSLAQTDWGYTFGSGTRLTVV.

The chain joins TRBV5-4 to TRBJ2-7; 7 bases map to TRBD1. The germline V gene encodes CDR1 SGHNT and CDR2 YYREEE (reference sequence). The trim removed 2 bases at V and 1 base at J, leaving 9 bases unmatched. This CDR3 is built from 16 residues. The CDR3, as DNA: TGTGCCAGCAGCTTACAACAGGGGTGGGGGTCCTACGAGCAGTACTTC. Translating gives CASSLQQGWGSYEQYF.

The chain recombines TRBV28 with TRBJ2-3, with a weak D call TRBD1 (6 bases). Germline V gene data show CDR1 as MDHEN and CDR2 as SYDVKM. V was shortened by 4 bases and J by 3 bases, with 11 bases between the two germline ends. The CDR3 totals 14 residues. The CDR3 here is CASSWDKVTDTQYF. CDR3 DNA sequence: TGTGCCAGCAGTTGGGACAAAGTGACAGATACGCAGTATTTT. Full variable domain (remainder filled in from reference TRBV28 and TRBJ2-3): DVKVTQSSRYLVKRTGEKVFLECVQDMDHENMFWYRQDPGLGLRLIYFSYDVKMKEKGDIPEGYSVSREKKERFSLILESASTNQTSMYLCASSWDKVTDTQYFGPGTRLTVL.

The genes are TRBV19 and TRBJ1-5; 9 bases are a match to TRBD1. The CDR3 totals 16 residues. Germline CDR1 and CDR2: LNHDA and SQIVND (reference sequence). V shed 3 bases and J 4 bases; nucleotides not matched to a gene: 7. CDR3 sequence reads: CASSISGTGINQPQHF. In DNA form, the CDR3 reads TGTGCCAGTAGTATCTCCGGGACAGGGATTAATCAGCCCCAGCATTTT. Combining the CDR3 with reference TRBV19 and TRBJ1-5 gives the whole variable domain DGGITQSPKYLFRKEGQNVTLSCEQNLNHDAMYWYRQDPGQGLRLIYYSQIVNDFQKGDIAEGYSVSREKKESFPLTVTSAQKNPTAFYLCASSISGTGINQPQHFGDGTRLSIL.

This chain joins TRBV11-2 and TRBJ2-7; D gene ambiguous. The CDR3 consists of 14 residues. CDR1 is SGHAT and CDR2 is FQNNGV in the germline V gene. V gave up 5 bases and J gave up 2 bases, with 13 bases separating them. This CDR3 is CASSPPSATYEQYF. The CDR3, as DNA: TGTGCCAGCAGCCCCCCCTCCGCCACCTACGAGCAGTACTTC.

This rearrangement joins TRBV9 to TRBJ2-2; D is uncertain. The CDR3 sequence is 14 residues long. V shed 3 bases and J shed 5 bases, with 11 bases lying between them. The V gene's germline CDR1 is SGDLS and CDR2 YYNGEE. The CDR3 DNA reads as TGTGCCAGCAGCGAGCCGGATAGTACCGGGGAGCTGTTTTTT. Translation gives CASSEPDSTGELFF.

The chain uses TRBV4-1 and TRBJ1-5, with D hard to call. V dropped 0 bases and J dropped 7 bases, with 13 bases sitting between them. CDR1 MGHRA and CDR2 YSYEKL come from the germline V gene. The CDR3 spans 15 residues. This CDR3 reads CASSQEWTDGQPQHF. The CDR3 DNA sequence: TGCGCCAGCAGCCAAGAATGGACGGACGGACAGCCCCAGCATTTT.

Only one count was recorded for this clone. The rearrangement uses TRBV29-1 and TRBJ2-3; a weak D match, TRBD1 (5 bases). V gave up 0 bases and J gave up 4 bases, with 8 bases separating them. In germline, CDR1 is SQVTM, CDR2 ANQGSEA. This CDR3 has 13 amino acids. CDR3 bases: TGCAGCGTTGAAGATCAGGGCCCAGATACGCAGTATTTT. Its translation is CSVEDQGPDTQYF.

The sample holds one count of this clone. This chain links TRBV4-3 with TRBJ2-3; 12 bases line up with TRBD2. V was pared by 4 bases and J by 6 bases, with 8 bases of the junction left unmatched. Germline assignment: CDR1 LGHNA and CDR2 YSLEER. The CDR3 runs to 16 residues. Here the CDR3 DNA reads TGCGCCAGCAGCCTCCGTCCCGGGACTAGCGGGGATACGCAGTATTTT. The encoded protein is CASSLRPGTSGDTQYF.

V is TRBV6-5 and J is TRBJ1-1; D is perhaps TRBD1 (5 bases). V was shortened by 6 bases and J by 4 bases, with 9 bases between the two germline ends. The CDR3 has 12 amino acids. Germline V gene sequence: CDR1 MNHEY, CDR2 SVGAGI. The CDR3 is CASREGPTEAFF. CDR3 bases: TGTGCCAGCAGAGAGGGACCCACTGAAGCTTTCTTT.

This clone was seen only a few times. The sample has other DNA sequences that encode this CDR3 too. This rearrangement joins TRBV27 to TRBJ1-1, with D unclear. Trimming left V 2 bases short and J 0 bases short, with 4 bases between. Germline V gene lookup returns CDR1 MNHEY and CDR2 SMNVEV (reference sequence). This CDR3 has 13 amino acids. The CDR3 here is CASSLGMNTEAFF. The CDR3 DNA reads TGTGCCAGCAGTTTAGGGATGAACACTGAAGCTTTCTTT.

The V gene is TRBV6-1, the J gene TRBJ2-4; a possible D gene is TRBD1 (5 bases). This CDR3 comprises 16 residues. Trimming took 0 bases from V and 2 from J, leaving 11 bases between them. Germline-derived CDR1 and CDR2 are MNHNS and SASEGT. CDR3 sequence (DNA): TGTGCCAGCAGTGAAGCGCGGCAGGGCACCAAAAACATTCAGTACTTC. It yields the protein CASSEARQGTKNIQYF.

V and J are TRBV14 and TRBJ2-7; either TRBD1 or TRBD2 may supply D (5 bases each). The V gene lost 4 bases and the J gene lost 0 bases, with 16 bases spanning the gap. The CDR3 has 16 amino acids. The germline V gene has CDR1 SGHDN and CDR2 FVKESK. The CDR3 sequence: CASSPTPGTFSYEQYF. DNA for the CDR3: TGTGCCAGCAGCCCTACCCCCGGGACGTTCTCCTACGAGCAGTACTTC.

The CDR3 DNA reads as TGTGCCAGCAGCCCTGGACGCCACGGGGAGACCCAGTACTTC. Its protein is CASSPGRHGETQYF. The chain employs TRBV6-5 and TRBJ2-5; D not certain. Germline V gene data show CDR1 as MNHEY and CDR2 as SVGAGI. This CDR3 region has 14 residues. The germline V and J ends were trimmed by 6 bases and 5 bases, with 16 bases remaining between them.

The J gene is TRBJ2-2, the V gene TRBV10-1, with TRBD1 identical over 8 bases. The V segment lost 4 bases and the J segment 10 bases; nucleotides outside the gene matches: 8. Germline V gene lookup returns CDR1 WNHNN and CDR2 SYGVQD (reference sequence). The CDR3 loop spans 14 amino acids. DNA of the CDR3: TGCGCCAGCAGTGGTCCCGGGACAGGCCTGGAGCTGTTTTTT. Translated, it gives CASSGPGTGLELFF.

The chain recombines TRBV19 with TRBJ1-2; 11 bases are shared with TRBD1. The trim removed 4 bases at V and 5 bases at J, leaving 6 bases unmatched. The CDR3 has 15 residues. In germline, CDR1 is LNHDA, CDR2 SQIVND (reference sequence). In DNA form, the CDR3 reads TGTGCCAGTAGTAACACGGGACAGGGGGTATATGGCTACACCTTC. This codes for CASSNTGQGVYGYTF.

CDR3 coding DNA: TGTGCCAGCAGCTTTTGGGACAGTGGAGAGACCCAGTACTTC. Translation gives CASSFWDSGETQYF. The genes are TRBV7-9 and TRBJ2-5; TRBD1 aligns across 7 bases. The V and J ends lost 3 bases and 4 bases, in that order; junction bases with no gene match: 5. CDR1 and CDR2 from the germline V gene are SEHNR and FQNEAQ (reference sequence). This CDR3 spans 14 amino acids.

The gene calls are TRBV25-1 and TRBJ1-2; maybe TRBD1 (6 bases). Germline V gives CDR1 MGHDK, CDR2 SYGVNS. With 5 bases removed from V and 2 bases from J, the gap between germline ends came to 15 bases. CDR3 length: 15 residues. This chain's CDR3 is CASSFSGQRNYGYTF. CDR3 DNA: TGTGCCAGCAGTTTTAGCGGACAGAGGAACTATGGCTACACCTTC.

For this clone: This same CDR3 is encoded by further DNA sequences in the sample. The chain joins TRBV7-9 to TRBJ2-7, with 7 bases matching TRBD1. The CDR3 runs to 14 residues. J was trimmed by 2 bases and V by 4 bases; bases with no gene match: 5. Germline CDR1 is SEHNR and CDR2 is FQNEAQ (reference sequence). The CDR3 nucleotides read TGTGCCAGCAGCTCCCCGGGACAGCCCTACGAGCAGTACTTC. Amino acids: CASSSPGQPYEQYF.